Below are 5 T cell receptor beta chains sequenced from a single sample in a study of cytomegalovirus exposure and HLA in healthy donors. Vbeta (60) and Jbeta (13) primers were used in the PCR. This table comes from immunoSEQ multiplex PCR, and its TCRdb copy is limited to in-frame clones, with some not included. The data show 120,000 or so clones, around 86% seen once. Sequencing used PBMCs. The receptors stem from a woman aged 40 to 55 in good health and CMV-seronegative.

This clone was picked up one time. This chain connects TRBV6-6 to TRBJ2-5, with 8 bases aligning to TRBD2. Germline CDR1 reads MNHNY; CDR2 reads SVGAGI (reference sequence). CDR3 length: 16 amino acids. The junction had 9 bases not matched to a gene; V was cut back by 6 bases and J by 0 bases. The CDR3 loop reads CASRSRTSLYQETQYF. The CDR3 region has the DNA TGTGCCAGCAGATCTAGGACTAGCCTATACCAAGAGACCCAGTACTTC.

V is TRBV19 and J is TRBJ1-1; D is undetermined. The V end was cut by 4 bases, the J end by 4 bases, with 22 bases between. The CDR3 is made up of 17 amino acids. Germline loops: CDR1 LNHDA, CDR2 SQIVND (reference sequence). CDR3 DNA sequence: TGTGCCAGTAGTAAACACCCCTGGGAGGGCCCCCTCACTGAAGCTTTCTTT. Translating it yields CASSKHPWEGPLTEAFF.

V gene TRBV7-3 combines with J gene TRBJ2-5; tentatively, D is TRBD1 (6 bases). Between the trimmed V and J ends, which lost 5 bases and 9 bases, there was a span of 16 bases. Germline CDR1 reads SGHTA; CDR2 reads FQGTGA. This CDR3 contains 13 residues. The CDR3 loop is CASSHGQSHAQYF. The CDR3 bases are TGTGCCAGCAGCCATGGACAGTCTCACGCCCAGTACTTC.

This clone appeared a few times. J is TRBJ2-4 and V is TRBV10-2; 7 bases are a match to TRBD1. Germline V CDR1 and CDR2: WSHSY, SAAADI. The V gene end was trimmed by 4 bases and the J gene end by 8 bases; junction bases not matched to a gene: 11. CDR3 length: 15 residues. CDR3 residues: CASSGIGQGVDIQYF. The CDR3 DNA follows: TGCGCCAGCAGTGGGATAGGGCAGGGGGTGGACATTCAGTACTTC.

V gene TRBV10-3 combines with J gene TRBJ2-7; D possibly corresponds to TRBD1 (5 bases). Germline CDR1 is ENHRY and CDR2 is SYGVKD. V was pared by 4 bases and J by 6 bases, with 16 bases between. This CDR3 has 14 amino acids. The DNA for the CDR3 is TGTGCCATCAGTGGACTGGGGCGGCTGCTCGAGCAGTACTTC. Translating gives CAISGLGRLLEQYF.